This T cell receptor (beta chain) originates from a study of T-cell reconstitution after alpha-beta-depleted transplantation in children. The CDR3 has 13 residues. V was clipped by 5 bases and J by 2 bases, with 7 bases between them. This clonotype was picked up a small number of times. During its preparation, the TCRbeta library received unique molecular identifiers. TCRdb independently ran MiXCR on the PCR reads; one entry per CDR3 protein. The sample has approximately 83,000 distinct CDR3 sequences, 10% to 15% seen once. The sequences come from PBMCs from the stem cell graft donor, collected from the stem cell graft. The chain links TRBV12-3 or TRBV12-4 to TRBJ1-5; no definite D call. The sequence was obtained from a human donor who donated a stem cell graft to a child with inherited bone marrow failure. The CDR3 DNA reads TGTGCCAGCAGTCGTAACGGCAATCAGCCCCAGCATTTT. This codes for CASSRNGNQPQHF.